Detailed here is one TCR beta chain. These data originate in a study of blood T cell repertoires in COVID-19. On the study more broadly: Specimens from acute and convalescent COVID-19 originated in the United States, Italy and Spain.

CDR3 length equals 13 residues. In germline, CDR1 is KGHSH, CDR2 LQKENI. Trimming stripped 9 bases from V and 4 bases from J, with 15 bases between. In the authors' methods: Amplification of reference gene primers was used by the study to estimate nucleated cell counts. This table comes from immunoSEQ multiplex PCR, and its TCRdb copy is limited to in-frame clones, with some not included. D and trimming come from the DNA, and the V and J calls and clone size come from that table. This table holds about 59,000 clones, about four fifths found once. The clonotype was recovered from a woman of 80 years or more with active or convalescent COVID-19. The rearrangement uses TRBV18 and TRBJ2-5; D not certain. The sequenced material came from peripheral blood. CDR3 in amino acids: CASSTSGPETQYF. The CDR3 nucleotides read TGTGCCAGTTCTACCTCGGGTCCAGAGACCCAGTACTTC.